This T cell receptor (beta chain) was profiled in a study of T cells in Graves' hyperthyroidism and ophthalmopathy. Amplified TCR beta CDR3 regions derived from RNA transcripts. The primer set for the first-round RT-PCR of the TCR CDR3 was HTBI. TCRdb redid the calling of the multiplex PCR reads with MiXCR, one entry per CDR3 protein. The table lists roughly 740,000 distinct CDR3 sequences, less than 20% of them singletons. Patients counted as stable if ophthalmopathy did not develop within 18 months. Concerning this clonotype: Its antigen remains unknown.

The CDR3 runs 13 residues. Germline V gene data show CDR1 as GTSNPN and CDR2 as SVGIG (reference sequence). Trimming left V 5 bases short and J 1 base short, with 8 bases between. Broader study findings: Ophthalmopathy was model-predicted a median approximately 6.4 months pre-onset. From stable hyperthyroidism, ophthalmopathy was separated by a 13 V-J model.

The V call is TRBV30, the J call TRBJ2-2; no definite D call. The source of this sequence is a man aged 18 to 29 with Graves' hyperthyroidism. Sequencing was performed on blood. CDR3 sequence: CAWGDGNTGELFF. CDR3 in DNA: TGTGCCTGGGGAGACGGGAACACCGGGGAGCTGTTTTTT.